Given below is one TCR beta chain in context. Its antigen is still unknown. The data were obtained in a study of identifying expanded T cells in peripheral blood. Overall study results and limits: Over about two and four weeks, about 15 and 19 clones changed, versus around 1.1 between replicates. Clone count variance between roughly 2-week samples rose with total template count.

During the collection period, no donor immune events like infections were recorded. Germline assignment: CDR1 SGHTA and CDR2 FQGNSA. There are 16 residues in the CDR3. The V and J ends lost 2 bases and 0 bases respectively, with 10 bases between them. The data were produced by immunoSEQ multiplex PCR, yet TCRdb's version contains in-frame clones alone and is incomplete. The sample shows about 81,000 clones, around 84% of them seen only once. V is TRBV7-2 and J is TRBJ2-2; tentatively, D is TRBD1 or TRBD2 (5 bases each). This receptor was obtained from a person between 18 and 75 years old in good health. Sequenced material: blood. In nucleotides, the CDR3 is TGTGCCAGCAGCTTACACCGGGGCACGAACACCGGGGAGCTGTTTTTT. Its protein product is CASSLHRGTNTGELFF.